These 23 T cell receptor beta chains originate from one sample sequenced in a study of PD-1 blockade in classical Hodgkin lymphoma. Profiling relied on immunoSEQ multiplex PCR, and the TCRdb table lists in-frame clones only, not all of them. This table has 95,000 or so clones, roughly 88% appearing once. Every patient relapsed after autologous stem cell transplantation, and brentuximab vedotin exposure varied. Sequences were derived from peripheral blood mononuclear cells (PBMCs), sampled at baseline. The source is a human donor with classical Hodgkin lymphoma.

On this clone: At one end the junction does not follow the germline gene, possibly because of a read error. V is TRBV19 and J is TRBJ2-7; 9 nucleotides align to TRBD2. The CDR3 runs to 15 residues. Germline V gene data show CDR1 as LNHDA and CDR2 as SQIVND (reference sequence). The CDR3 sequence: CASSLLAGASNEQYF. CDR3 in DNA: TGTGCCAGTAGTCTCTTAGCGGGGGCCTCCAACGAGCAGTACTTC.

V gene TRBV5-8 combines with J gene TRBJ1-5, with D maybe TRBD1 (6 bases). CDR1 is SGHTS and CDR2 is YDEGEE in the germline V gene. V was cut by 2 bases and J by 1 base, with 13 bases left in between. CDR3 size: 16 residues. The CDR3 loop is CASSFWGGTSNQPQHF. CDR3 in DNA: TGTGCCAGCAGCTTTTGGGGGGGCACGAGCAATCAGCCCCAGCATTTT.

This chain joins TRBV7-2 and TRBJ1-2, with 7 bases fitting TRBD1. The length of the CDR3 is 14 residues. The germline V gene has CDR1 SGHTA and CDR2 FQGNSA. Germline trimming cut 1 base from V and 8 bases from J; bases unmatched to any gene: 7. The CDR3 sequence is CASSLVGQTTGYTF. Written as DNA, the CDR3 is TGTGCCAGCAGCTTAGTGGGACAGACAACCGGCTACACCTTC.

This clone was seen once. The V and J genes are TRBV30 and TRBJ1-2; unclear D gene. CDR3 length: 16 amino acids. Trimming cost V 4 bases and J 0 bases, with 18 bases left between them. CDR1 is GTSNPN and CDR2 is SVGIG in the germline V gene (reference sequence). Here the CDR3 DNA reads TGTGCCTGGATCTCCCCTCCGAGGTTAGCTAACTATGGCTACACCTTC. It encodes CAWISPPRLANYGYTF.

CDR3 DNA sequence: TGTGCCAGCAGCTCCGACCCGGACACCTACGAGCAGTACTTC. Residues: CASSSDPDTYEQYF. This chain connects TRBV11-1 to TRBJ2-7; D perhaps matches TRBD1 (5 bases). Trimming left V 4 bases short and J 2 bases short, with 12 bases between. Germline CDR1 and CDR2: SGHAT and FQDESV (reference sequence). This CDR3 spans 14 amino acids.

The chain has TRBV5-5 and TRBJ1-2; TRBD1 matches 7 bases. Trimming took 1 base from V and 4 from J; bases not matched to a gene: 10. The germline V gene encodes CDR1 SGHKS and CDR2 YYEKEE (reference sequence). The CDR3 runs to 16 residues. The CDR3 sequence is CASSLSGGSVSYGYTF. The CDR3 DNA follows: TGTGCCAGCAGCTTGTCAGGGGGTAGTGTTAGCTATGGCTACACCTTC.

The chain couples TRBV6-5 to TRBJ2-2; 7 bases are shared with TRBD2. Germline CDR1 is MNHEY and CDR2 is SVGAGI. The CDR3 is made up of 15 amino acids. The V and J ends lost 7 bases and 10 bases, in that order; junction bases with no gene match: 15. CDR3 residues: CASKPPGASGSELFF. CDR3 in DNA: TGTGCCAGCAAACCCCCCGGGGCTAGCGGTTCGGAGCTGTTTTTT.

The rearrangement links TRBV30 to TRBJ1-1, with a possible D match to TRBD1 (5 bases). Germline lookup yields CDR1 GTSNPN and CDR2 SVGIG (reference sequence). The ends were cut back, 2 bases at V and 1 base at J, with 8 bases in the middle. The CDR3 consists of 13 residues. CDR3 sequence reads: CAWSRDRNTEAFF. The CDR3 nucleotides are TGTGCCTGGAGTCGAGACAGGAACACTGAAGCTTTCTTT. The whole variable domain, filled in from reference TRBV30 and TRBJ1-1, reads SQTIHQWPATLVQPVGSPLSLECTVEGTSNPNLYWYRQAAGRGLQLLFYSVGIGQISSEVPQNLSASRPQDRQFILSSKKLLLSDSGFYLCAWSRDRNTEAFFGQGTRLTVV.

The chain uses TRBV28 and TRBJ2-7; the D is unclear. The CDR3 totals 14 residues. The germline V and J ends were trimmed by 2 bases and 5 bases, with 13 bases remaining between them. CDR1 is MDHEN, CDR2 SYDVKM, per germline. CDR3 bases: TGTGCCAGCAGTTTAGCTGGGCGCTGGGACGAGCAGTACTTC. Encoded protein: CASSLAGRWDEQYF.

The chain's CDR3 is CASSPLVTIYQETQYF. The CDR3 DNA is TGTGCCAGCTCACCACTCGTAACAATCTACCAAGAGACCCAGTACTTC. V usage is TRBV18 and J usage is TRBJ2-5; D is ambiguous. CDR1 and CDR2 from the germline V gene are KGHSH and LQKENI. V gave up 1 base and J gave up 0 bases, with 12 bases separating them. CDR3 length: 16 residues. Using reference TRBV18 and TRBJ2-5 for the parts outside the CDR3, the full variable domain is NAGVMQNPRHLVRRRGQEARLRCSPMKGHSHVYWYRQLPEEGLKFMVYLQKENIIDESGMPKERFSAEFPKEGPSILRIQQVVRGDSAAYFCASSPLVTIYQETQYFGPGTRLLVL.

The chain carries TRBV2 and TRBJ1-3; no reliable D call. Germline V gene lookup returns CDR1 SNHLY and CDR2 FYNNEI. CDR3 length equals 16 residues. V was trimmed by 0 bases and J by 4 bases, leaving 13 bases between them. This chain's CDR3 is CASSEALGIGGNTIYF. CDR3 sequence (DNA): TGTGCCAGCAGTGAAGCTCTAGGGATAGGAGGAAACACCATATATTTT.

In nucleotides, the CDR3 is TGTGCCAGCAGATTAAGGCGGCACCTCGCGAACACCGGGGAGCTGTTTTTT. Translating it yields CASRLRRHLANTGELFF. The V gene is TRBV5-6, the J gene TRBJ2-2, with unresolved D. This CDR3 has 17 amino acids. V was clipped by 5 bases and J by 0 bases, with 17 bases between them. Germline CDR1 is SGHDT and CDR2 is YYEEEE.

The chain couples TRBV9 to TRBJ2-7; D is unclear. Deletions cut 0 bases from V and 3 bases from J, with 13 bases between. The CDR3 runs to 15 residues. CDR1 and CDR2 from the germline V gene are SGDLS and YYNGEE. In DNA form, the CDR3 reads TGTGCCAGCAGCGTAGGGGTAGGGTCAGTCTACGAGCAGTACTTC. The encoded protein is CASSVGVGSVYEQYF.

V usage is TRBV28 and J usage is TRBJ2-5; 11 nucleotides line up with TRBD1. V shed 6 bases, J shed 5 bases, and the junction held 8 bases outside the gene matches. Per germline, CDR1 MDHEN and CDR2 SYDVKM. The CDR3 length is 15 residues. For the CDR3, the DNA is TGTGCCAGCAGCCACGGGACAGGGGGTGGGGAGACCCAGTACTTC. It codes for CASSHGTGGGETQYF.

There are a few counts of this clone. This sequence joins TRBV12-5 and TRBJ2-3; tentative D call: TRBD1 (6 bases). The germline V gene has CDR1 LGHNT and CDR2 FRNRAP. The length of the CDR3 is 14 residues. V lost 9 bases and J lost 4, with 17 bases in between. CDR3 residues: CASNRDPSPDTQYF. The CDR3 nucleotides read TGTGCTAGCAACAGGGATCCCTCCCCAGATACGCAGTATTTT.

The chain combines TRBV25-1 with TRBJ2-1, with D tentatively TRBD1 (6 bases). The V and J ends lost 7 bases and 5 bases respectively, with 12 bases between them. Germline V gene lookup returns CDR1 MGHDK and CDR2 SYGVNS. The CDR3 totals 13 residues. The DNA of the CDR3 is TGTGCCAGCACCCGAAGGGGGAACAATGAGCAGTTCTTC. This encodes CASTRRGNNEQFF.

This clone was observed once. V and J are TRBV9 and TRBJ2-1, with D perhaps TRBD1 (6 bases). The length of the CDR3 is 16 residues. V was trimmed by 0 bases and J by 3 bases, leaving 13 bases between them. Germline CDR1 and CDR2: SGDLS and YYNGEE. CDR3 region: CASSVEGDTNYNEQFF. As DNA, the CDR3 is TGTGCCAGCAGCGTAGAGGGGGACACAAACTACAATGAGCAGTTCTTC.

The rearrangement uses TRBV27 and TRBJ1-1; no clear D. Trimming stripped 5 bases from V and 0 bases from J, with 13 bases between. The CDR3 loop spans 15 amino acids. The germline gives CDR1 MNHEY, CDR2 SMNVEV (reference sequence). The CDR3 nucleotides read TGTGCCAGCAGTCAATGGAAGGGTCTGAACACTGAAGCTTTCTTT. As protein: CASSQWKGLNTEAFF.

Here the CDR3 DNA reads TGTGCCAGCAGCTCACGGGGGACGAACACCGGGGAGCTGTTTTTT. This gives the protein CASSSRGTNTGELFF. This rearrangement joins TRBV7-6 to TRBJ2-2; a weak D match, TRBD2 (6 bases). V dropped 4 bases and J dropped 0 bases, with 9 bases sitting between them. The CDR3 length is 15 residues. The germline V gene has CDR1 SGHVS and CDR2 FNYEAQ.

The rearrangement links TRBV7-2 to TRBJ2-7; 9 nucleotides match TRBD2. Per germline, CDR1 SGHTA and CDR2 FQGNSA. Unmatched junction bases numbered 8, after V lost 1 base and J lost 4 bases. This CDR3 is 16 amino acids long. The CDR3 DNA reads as TGTGCCAGCAGCTTAGTCGGACTAGCGAACCCTTACGAGCAGTACTTC. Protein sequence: CASSLVGLANPYEQYF.

CDR3 nucleotide sequence: TGTGCCAGCAGCTTATGGGCGGGGAACACTGAAGCTTTCTTT. It codes for CASSLWAGNTEAFF. The chain is built from TRBV7-2 and TRBJ1-1, with unresolved D. Germline values: CDR1 SGHTA, CDR2 FQGNSA. This CDR3 has 14 amino acids. Between the trimmed V and J ends, which lost 2 bases and 1 base, there was a span of 8 bases.

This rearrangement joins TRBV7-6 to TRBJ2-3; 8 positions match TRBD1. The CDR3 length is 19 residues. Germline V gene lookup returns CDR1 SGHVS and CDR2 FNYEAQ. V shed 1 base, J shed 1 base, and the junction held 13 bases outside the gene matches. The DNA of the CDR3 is TGTGCCAGCAGCTTAGGGCCCGGGGCTCAGGGGGCCCGCACAGATACGCAGTATTTT. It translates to CASSLGPGAQGARTDTQYF.

CDR3 protein: CASSLARTGKETQYF. The CDR3 bases are TGTGCCAGCAGCTTGGCCCGGACAGGGAAAGAGACCCAGTACTTC. This chain uses TRBV5-6 with TRBJ2-5; 8 nucleotides align to TRBD1. J was trimmed by 3 bases and V by 0 bases; bases with no gene match: 4. Germline values: CDR1 SGHDT, CDR2 YYEEEE. This CDR3 has 15 residues.